This TCR beta chain was documented in a study of T-cell reconstitution after alpha-beta-depleted transplantation in children. There are a few counts of this clonotype. The TCRbeta library was prepared with unique molecular identifiers. One entry per CDR3 protein results from TCRdb running MiXCR on the PCR reads. The sample shows 350,000 to 450,000 distinct CDR3 sequences, 10% to 15% of them seen only once. Trimming removed 5 bases from V and 4 bases from J; junction bases left unmatched: 6. CDR3 length: 14 amino acids. The chain employs TRBV12-3 or TRBV12-4 and TRBJ2-5, with TRBD1 matching 8 bases. This receptor was identified in a human donor who donated a stem cell graft to a child with Fanconi anemia. The sequences come from PBMCs, collected from the stem cell graft. The CDR3 coding sequence is TGTGCCAGCAGTCAAGGACAGGGTATAGAGACCCAGTACTTC. It encodes CASSQGQGIETQYF.